This TCR beta chain was retrieved from a study of OX40 agonist ivuxolimab in advanced cancers. Study details: From 23 to 79 years was the age range, with a mean of about 54 years, and roughly 83% were male.

This table comes from immunoSEQ multiplex PCR, and its TCRdb copy is limited to in-frame clones, with some not included. The sample includes 80,000 to 95,000 clones, roughly 90% seen only once; the top ten take 0.72%. This clone was seen a single time. Germline V CDR1 and CDR2: SGHRS, YFSETQ. This CDR3 has 16 amino acids. V dropped 4 bases and J dropped 3 bases, with 19 bases sitting between them. Source: CD4+ or CD8+ T cells sorted from blood, taken in a trial of the OX40 agonist ivuxolimab. This sequence was found in an adult with an advanced solid tumor such as melanoma, head and neck, liver or kidney cancer. This rearrangement joins TRBV5-1 to TRBJ1-1; D perhaps matches TRBD1 (5 bases). CDR3 DNA sequence: TGCGCCAGCAGCGTGGGACTACGGGGAGGGGACACTGAAGCTTTCTTT. Its protein is CASSVGLRGGDTEAFF.